One sample yielded the 22 T cell receptor beta chains listed below, sequenced in a study of CD8 T cells in ankylosing spondylitis. A single record per CDR3 protein comes from TCRdb applying MiXCR to the 5' RACE reads. Among roughly 260,000 distinct CDR3 sequences listed, around 20% were seen once. The specimen sequenced was blood, either unsorted or a sorted T cell fraction (not recorded which). These receptors were taken from a male donor with ankylosing spondylitis or in good health (not recorded which).

This clonotype was seen repeatedly, ten times or more. The chain recombines TRBV12-3 or TRBV12-4 with TRBJ2-3; D might be TRBD1 (5 bases). V lost 2 bases to trimming and J lost 4 bases, with 13 bases between them. The CDR3 has 15 amino acids. CDR3 sequence: CASSLWGAVADTQYF. The CDR3 DNA sequence: TGTGCCAGCAGTTTATGGGGCGCGGTGGCAGATACGCAGTATTTT.

The chain carries TRBV7-9 and TRBJ1-1; D is undetermined. In germline, CDR1 is SEHNR, CDR2 FQNEAQ (reference sequence). V lost 2 bases to trimming and J lost 3 bases, with 10 bases between them. This CDR3 region has 14 residues. Here the CDR3 reads CASSLRDADTEAFF. CDR3 in DNA: TGTGCCAGCAGCTTACGAGACGCGGACACTGAAGCTTTCTTT.

The table lists this clonotype with a few counts. V and J are TRBV5-1 and TRBJ2-1; no reliable D call. Trimming pared 2 bases from V and 7 bases from J, leaving 13 bases between. The CDR3 length is 14 residues. In germline, CDR1 is SGHRS, CDR2 YFSETQ. The CDR3 protein is CASSLPGQANEQFF. The CDR3 DNA reads TGCGCCAGCAGCTTACCGGGCCAAGCAAATGAGCAGTTCTTC.

The rearrangement joins TRBV9 to TRBJ2-3; 8 nucleotides line up with TRBD2. This CDR3 contains 15 residues. Germline CDR1 SGDLS, CDR2 YYNGEE. Trimming cost V 0 bases and J 8 bases; bases outside gene matches: 8. This CDR3 reads CASSVGAGARPTQYF. The CDR3 DNA sequence: TGTGCCAGCAGCGTAGGAGCGGGGGCCCGACCTACGCAGTATTTT.

CDR3 coding DNA: TGTGCCACCAGCAGTCTTCCGGGCCTAATGGGCCCAGATACGCAGTATTTT. Its translation is CATSSLPGLMGPDTQYF. The rearrangement links TRBV15 to TRBJ2-3; D unclear. The CDR3 has 17 amino acids. Trimming pared 3 bases from V and 4 bases from J, leaving 20 bases between. Germline CDR1 reads LNHNV; CDR2 reads YYDKDF (reference sequence). Supplemented by reference TRBV15 and TRBJ2-3, the full variable domain reads DAMVIQNPRYQVTQFGKPVTLSCSQTLNHNVMYWYQQKSSQAPKLLFHYYDKDFNNEADTPDNFQSRRPNTSFCFLDIRSPGLGDTAMYLCATSSLPGLMGPDTQYFGPGTRLTVL.

This clonotype occurred a few times. This may arise from a read error, as a much more abundant clone is one base away. This chain joins TRBV10-3 and TRBJ2-1; perhaps D is TRBD1 or TRBD2 (5 bases each). The ends were cut back, 5 bases at V and 5 bases at J, with 16 bases in the middle. CDR3 size: 15 residues. Looked up from germline, CDR1 is ENHRY and CDR2 is SYGVKD. CDR3 protein: CAISSRDARNNEQFF. CDR3 in DNA: TGTGCCATCAGTTCCCGGGACGCCCGTAACAATGAGCAGTTCTTC.

The chain uses TRBV2 and TRBJ2-3; TRBD2 aligns across 11 bases. This CDR3 is 19 amino acids long. Germline CDR1 reads SNHLY; CDR2 reads FYNNEI. The V segment lost 10 bases and the J segment 0 bases; nucleotides outside the gene matches: 18. The CDR3 region has the DNA TGTGCCATCTGCCCAACTAGCGGGAGAGGGAGGGGGAGCACAGATACGCAGTATTTT. Protein product: CAICPTSGRGRGSTDTQYF.

This clonotype showed up just a few times. The chain recombines TRBV12-3 or TRBV12-4 with TRBJ1-2; 10 nucleotides align to TRBD1. This CDR3 region has 13 residues. V lost 5 bases, J lost 7 bases, and 4 bases stayed unmatched. The CDR3 bases are TGTGCCAGCAGTCAGACAGGGGGCGGTGGCTACACCTTC. It codes for CASSQTGGGGYTF.

This chain links TRBV20-1 with TRBJ2-7; no reliable D call. The CDR3 spans 11 residues. Trimming cost V 5 bases and J 6 bases, with 11 bases left between them. Germline CDR1 reads DFQATT; CDR2 reads SNEGSKA (reference sequence). The chain's CDR3 is CSALLLLEQYV. DNA of the CDR3: TGCAGTGCTCTCCTGCTACTCGAGCAGTACGTC.

The rearrangement uses TRBV2 and TRBJ2-2; 9 bases are a match to TRBD1. The CDR3 runs to 15 residues. V lost 6 bases and J lost 3; bases outside the gene matches: 5. Germline V gives CDR1 SNHLY, CDR2 FYNNEI. The CDR3 region is CASRDTGGHTGELFF. Here the CDR3 DNA reads TGTGCCAGCAGAGATACAGGGGGCCACACCGGGGAGCTGTTTTTT. Drawing the rest from reference TRBV2 and TRBJ2-2, the complete variable domain is EPEVTQTPSHQVTQMGQEVILRCVPISNHLYFYWYRQILGQKVEFLVSFYNNEISEKSEIFDDQFSVERPDGSNFTLKIRSTKLEDSAMYFCASRDTGGHTGELFFGEGSRLTVL.

This clonotype appeared a few times. V gene TRBV6-1 combines with J gene TRBJ2-1, with D possibly being TRBD2 (6 bases). Per the germline V gene, CDR1 is MNHNS and CDR2 is SASEGT. The ends were cut back, 6 bases at V and 7 bases at J, with 19 bases in the middle. The CDR3 extends over 15 amino acids. The DNA of the CDR3 is TGTGCCAGCAGAGAAAGCGTGGCGGGGAGGAATGAGCAGTTCTTC. Translation gives CASRESVAGRNEQFF.

This clonotype was found a few times. The chain couples TRBV7-3 to TRBJ2-7, with TRBD2 matching over 7 bases. The length of the CDR3 is 18 residues. With V trimmed by 4 bases and J by 0 bases, 15 bases remained unmatched. Germline V lookup: CDR1 SGHTA, CDR2 FQGTGA. The CDR3 sequence: CASSCERLALGVSYEQYV. The CDR3 bases are TGTGCCAGCAGCTGCGAAAGACTAGCACTGGGAGTCTCCTACGAGCAGTACGTC.

This clonotype turned up a few times. This chain uses TRBV12-3 or TRBV12-4 with TRBJ1-1; D ambiguous. The CDR3 totals 12 residues. Trimming took 0 bases from V and 11 from J, leaving 10 bases between them. CDR3 bases: TGTGCCAGCAGTTTAGCCGAAGAGTGGGCTTTCTTT. Amino acids: CASSLAEEWAFF.

This clonotype was seen ten or more times. V is TRBV12-3 or TRBV12-4 and J is TRBJ1-1; D is possibly TRBD1 (5 bases). The CDR3 totals 16 residues. Trimming took 3 bases from V and 0 from J, leaving 14 bases between them. CDR3 in DNA: TGTGCCAGCAGTTTCCCTAAGGGACGGTTGAACACTGAAGCTTTCTTT. Protein product: CASSFPKGRLNTEAFF.

This chain links TRBV7-9 with TRBJ2-3, with TRBD2 matching over 10 bases. The germline CDR1 and CDR2 sequences are SEHNR and FQNEAQ (reference sequence). The CDR3 sequence is 15 residues long. After removal of 5 bases from V and 5 bases from J, the junction contained 7 bases not matched to a gene. Written as DNA, the CDR3 is TGTGCCAGCAGCGCCCGGACTAGCGGAGGAGATACGCAGTATTTT. Protein: CASSARTSGGDTQYF.

The table lists this clonotype with many counts. The gene calls are TRBV12-3 or TRBV12-4 and TRBJ2-5; 9 positions agree with TRBD2. Germline trimming cut 3 bases from V and 2 bases from J; bases unmatched to any gene: 4. The CDR3 spans 15 residues. CDR3 bases: TGTGCCAGCAGTTTCTCTAGCGGGACACAAGAGACCCAGTACTTC. Translating gives CASSFSSGTQETQYF.

The chain combines TRBV12-3 or TRBV12-4 with TRBJ2-3; TRBD1 agrees at 7 bases. This CDR3 contains 18 residues. With 10 bases clipped from V and 3 bases from J, the junction kept 22 bases outside the gene matches. The CDR3 nucleotides are TGTGCCATCTACGGGCCGCCTATCACGACAGGGCGGACAGATACGCAGTATTTT. Residues: CAIYGPPITTGRTDTQYF.

The chain couples TRBV15 to TRBJ1-4, with D tentatively TRBD1 (5 bases). V lost 1 base and J lost 4, with 10 bases in between. Germline V gene lookup returns CDR1 LNHNV and CDR2 YYDKDF (reference sequence). This CDR3 comprises 15 residues. The CDR3 sequence: CATSRGRGFNEKLFF. The CDR3 DNA reads as TGTGCCACCAGCAGAGGGAGGGGTTTTAATGAAAAACTGTTTTTT. The full variable domain, rest sourced from reference TRBV15 and TRBJ1-4, is DAMVIQNPRYQVTQFGKPVTLSCSQTLNHNVMYWYQQKSSQAPKLLFHYYDKDFNNEADTPDNFQSRRPNTSFCFLDIRSPGLGDTAMYLCATSRGRGFNEKLFFGSGTQLSVL.

This clonotype was picked up a small number of times. The V call is TRBV10-3, the J call TRBJ2-3; unclear D gene. CDR3 length: 16 residues. V was pared by 2 bases and J by 8 bases, with 20 bases between. Germline CDR1 reads ENHRY; CDR2 reads SYGVKD. CDR3 residues: CAISERQAVVGGTQYF. CDR3 coding DNA: TGTGCCATCAGTGAGAGGCAGGCCGTCGTAGGTGGTACGCAGTATTTT.

This clonotype turned up a few times. The genes are TRBV20-1 and TRBJ2-5; D is undetermined. V lost 0 bases and J lost 5, with 10 bases in between. CDR3 length: 13 residues. Germline V gene lookup returns CDR1 DFQATT and CDR2 SNEGSKA (reference sequence). As DNA, the CDR3 is TGCAGTGCTAGAGACAACCTGGGGGAGACCCAGTACTTC. This codes for CSARDNLGETQYF.

V usage is TRBV5-1 and J usage is TRBJ1-1; D is uncertain. Per germline, CDR1 SGHRS and CDR2 YFSETQ. Trimming removed 0 bases at V and 6 bases at J, with 9 bases between. This CDR3 spans 13 amino acids. The CDR3 DNA follows: TGCGCCAGCAGCTTGGCGGCAGGCCCTGAAGCTTTCTTT. Residues: CASSLAAGPEAFF.

V is TRBV28 and J is TRBJ2-2; TRBD2 aligns across 10 bases. Germline CDR1 reads MDHEN; CDR2 reads SYDVKM. The CDR3 is made up of 18 amino acids. V lost 6 bases, J lost 0 bases, and 10 bases stayed unmatched. The CDR3 nucleotides read TGTGCCAGCAGACCTAGCGGGGGAAATCTCGCGAACACCGGGGAGCTGTTTTTT. Protein product: CASRPSGGNLANTGELFF.